This T cell receptor (beta chain) was obtained from a study of radiotherapy plus CTLA-4 blockade in lung cancer. This clone was seen only a few times. The CDR3 covers 13 residues. Losses at the gene ends were 4 bases for V and 8 bases for J; bases not matched to a gene: 8. Germline assignment: CDR1 SGDLS and CDR2 YYNGEE. The table came from immunoSEQ multiplex PCR; TCRdb's copy has only in-frame clones and leaves some out. The sample carries about 98,000 clones, around 86% recorded once. This specimen consisted of peripheral blood, obtained from a patient treated with radiotherapy plus ipilimumab. This chain links TRBV9 with TRBJ1-1, with 7 nucleotides matching TRBD1. This clonotype was obtained from a human donor with non-small cell lung cancer who had a partial response to radiotherapy plus ipilimumab. CDR3 sequence reads: CASSIRRGSEAFF. The CDR3, as DNA: TGTGCCAGCAGCATTCGCAGGGGGAGCGAAGCTTTCTTT.